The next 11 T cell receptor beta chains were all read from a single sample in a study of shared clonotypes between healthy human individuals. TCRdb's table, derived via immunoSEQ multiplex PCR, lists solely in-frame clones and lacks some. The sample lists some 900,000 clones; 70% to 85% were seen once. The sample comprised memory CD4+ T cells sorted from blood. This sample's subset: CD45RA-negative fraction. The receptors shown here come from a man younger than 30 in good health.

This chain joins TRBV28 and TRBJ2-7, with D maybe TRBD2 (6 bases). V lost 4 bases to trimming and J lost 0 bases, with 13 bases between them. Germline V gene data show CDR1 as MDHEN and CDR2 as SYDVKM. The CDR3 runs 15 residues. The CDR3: CASSSMRGLSYEQYF. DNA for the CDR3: TGTGCCAGCAGTTCAATGCGGGGACTCTCCTACGAGCAGTACTTC. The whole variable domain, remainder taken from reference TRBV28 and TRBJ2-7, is DVKVTQSSRYLVKRTGEKVFLECVQDMDHENMFWYRQDPGLGLRLIYFSYDVKMKEKGDIPEGYSVSREKKERFSLILESASTNQTSMYLCASSSMRGLSYEQYFGPGTRLTVT.

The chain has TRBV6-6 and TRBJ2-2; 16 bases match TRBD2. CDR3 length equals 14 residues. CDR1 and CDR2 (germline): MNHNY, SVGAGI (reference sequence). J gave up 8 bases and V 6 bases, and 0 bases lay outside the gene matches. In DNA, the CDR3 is TGTGCCAGCAGGGGACTAGCGGGAGGGGGGGAGCTGTTTTTT. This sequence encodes CASRGLAGGGELFF.

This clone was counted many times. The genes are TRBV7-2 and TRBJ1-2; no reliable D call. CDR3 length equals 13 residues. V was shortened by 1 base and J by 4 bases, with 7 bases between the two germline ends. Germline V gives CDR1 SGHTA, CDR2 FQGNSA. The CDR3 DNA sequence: TGTGCCAGCAGCTTAGGTCTTACCTATGGCTACACCTTC. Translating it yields CASSLGLTYGYTF.

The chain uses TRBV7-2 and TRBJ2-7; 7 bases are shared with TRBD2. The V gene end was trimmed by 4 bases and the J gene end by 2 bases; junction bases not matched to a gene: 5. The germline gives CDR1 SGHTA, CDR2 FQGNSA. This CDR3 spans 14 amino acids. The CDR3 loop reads CASSWSSGPYEQYF. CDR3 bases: TGTGCCAGCAGCTGGTCTAGCGGCCCCTACGAGCAGTACTTC.

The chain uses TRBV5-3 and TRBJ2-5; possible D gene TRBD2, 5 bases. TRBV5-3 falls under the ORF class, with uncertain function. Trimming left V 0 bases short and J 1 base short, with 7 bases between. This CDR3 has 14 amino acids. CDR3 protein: CARSLGRVQETQYF. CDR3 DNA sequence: TGTGCCAGAAGCTTGGGGCGGGTCCAAGAGACCCAGTACTTC.

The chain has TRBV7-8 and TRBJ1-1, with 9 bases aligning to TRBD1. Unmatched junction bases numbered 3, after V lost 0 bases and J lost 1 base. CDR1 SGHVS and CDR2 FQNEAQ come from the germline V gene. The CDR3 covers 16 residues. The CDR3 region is CASSLALDRGNTEAFF. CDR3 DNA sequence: TGTGCCAGCAGCTTAGCGTTGGACAGGGGGAACACTGAAGCTTTCTTT.

Here the CDR3 reads CAWAGGDGQPQHF. As DNA, the CDR3 is TGTGCCTGGGCAGGGGGAGATGGTCAGCCCCAGCATTTT. This chain connects TRBV30 to TRBJ1-5; 7 bases agree with TRBD1. There are 13 residues in the CDR3. The germline gives CDR1 GTSNPN, CDR2 SVGIG (reference sequence). Trimming took 5 bases from V and 6 from J; bases not matched to a gene: 7. The full variable domain, rest sourced from reference TRBV30 and TRBJ1-5, is SQTIHQWPATLVQPVGSPLSLECTVEGTSNPNLYWYRQAAGRGLQLLFYSVGIGQISSEVPQNLSASRPQDRQFILSSKKLLLSDSGFYLCAWAGGDGQPQHFGDGTRLSIL.

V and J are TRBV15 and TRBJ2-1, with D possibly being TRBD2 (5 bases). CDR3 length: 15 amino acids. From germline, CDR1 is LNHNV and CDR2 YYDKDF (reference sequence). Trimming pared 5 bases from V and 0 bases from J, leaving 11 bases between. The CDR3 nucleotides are TGTGCCACCAGCGGAGGCACAAGCTCCTACAATGAGCAGTTCTTC. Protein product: CATSGGTSSYNEQFF.

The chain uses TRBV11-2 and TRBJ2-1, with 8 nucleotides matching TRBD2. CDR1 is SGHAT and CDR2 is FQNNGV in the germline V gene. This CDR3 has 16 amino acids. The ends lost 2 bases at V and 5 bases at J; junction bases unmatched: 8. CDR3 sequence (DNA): TGTGCCAGCAGCTTATTGGTAGCGGGAAACCACAATGAGCAGTTCTTC. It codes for CASSLLVAGNHNEQFF.

The CDR3 here is CAGGGIARTRYF. CDR3 nucleotides: TGTGCCGGGGGGGGAATAGCGCGCACCCGGTACTTC. The chain uses TRBV30 and TRBJ2-4; 7 bases fit TRBD2. Looked up from germline, CDR1 is GTSNPN and CDR2 is SVGIG (reference sequence). The CDR3 length is 12 residues. The J segment lost 15 bases and the V segment lost 8 bases, leaving 16 bases of the junction unmatched. The entire variable domain, with the rest obtained from reference TRBV30 and TRBJ2-4, is as follows: SQTIHQWPATLVQPVGSPLSLECTVEGTSNPNLYWYRQAAGRGLQLLFYSVGIGQISSEVPQNLSASRPQDRQFILSSKKLLLSDSGFYLCAGGGIARTRYFGAGTRLSVL.

For the CDR3, the DNA is TGTGCCAGTACCGAGCGGGCTAACTATGGCTACACCTTC. It is translated as CASTERANYGYTF. The V call is TRBV19, the J call TRBJ1-2; D unclear. The germline CDR1 and CDR2 sequences are LNHDA and SQIVND (reference sequence). The CDR3 is made up of 13 amino acids. V dropped 7 bases and J dropped 0 bases, with 9 bases sitting between them. The full variable domain, in which reference TRBV19 and TRBJ1-2 provide the parts outside the CDR3, is DGGITQSPKYLFRKEGQNVTLSCEQNLNHDAMYWYRQDPGQGLRLIYYSQIVNDFQKGDIAEGYSVSREKKESFPLTVTSAQKNPTAFYLCASTERANYGYTFGSGTRLTVV.